The clone carrying this TCR beta chain was detected once. V lost 5 bases and J 1 base, leaving 8 bases between the germline ends. This CDR3 has 13 amino acids. Germline V gene sequence: CDR1 SNHLY, CDR2 FYNNEI. This sample was taken from a study of cytotoxic CD8 clonotypes in ibrutinib-treated CLL. Data came from immunoSEQ multiplex PCR; TCRdb stores just in-frame clones and leaves some out. The sample consists of around 140,000 clones, 77% of them appearing once. This receptor was identified in a human donor with chronic lymphocytic leukemia. The chain is built from TRBV2 and TRBJ1-1; no clear D gene. The specimen was PBMCs, collected after 12 months of ibrutinib treatment. CDR3 nucleotides: TGTGCCAGCAGTCCAGACCAGAACACTGAAGCTTTCTTT. Translated: CASSPDQNTEAFF.